Below, one TCR beta chain is given with its context. Its matching antigen is unknown. Measured with immunoSEQ multiplex PCR; TCRdb has only the in-frame clones, and not every one. In the table there are 170,000 or so clones, roughly four fifths of which are singletons. Germline lookup yields CDR1 SGHNT and CDR2 YYREEE (reference sequence). CDR3 size: 15 residues. Losses at the gene ends were 4 bases for V and 0 bases for J; bases not matched to a gene: 4. The sample is drawn from a study of cytomegalovirus exposure and HLA in healthy donors. General study findings and limits: As confirmed in vitro, a few CMV-associated chains were specific for CMV antigens.

This rearrangement joins TRBV5-4 to TRBJ2-7; 10 bases map to TRBD2. The material sequenced was PBMCs. This TCR came from a young woman in good health and CMV-seropositive. CDR3 amino acids: CASSPGTSASYEQYF. CDR3 sequence (DNA): TGTGCCAGCAGCCCCGGGACTAGCGCCTCCTACGAGCAGTACTTC.